This T cell receptor beta chain was found in a study of cytomegalovirus exposure and HLA in healthy donors. Study-level points and caveats: According to the study, 160 or so TCR beta chains were cytomegalovirus-associated. Most subjects' HLA-A and HLA-B alleles were reportedly predicted from TCR beta sequences. In vitro confirmation showed a few CMV-associated chains to be CMV antigen specific.

The PCR ran on 60 Vbeta and 13 Jbeta primers. TCRdb's copy holds only in-frame clones and misses some; the assay was immunoSEQ multiplex PCR. Recorded for this sample: 150,000 or so clones. Points on this clone: What it binds is unknown.

Deletions cut 0 bases from V and 7 bases from J, with 16 bases between. The CDR3 has 16 residues. CDR1 is SGDLS and CDR2 is YYNGEE in the germline V gene. Sequenced material: PBMCs. The clonotype originates from a woman aged 40 to 50 in good health and CMV-seropositive. The chain joins TRBV9 to TRBJ2-2; possibly TRBD2 for D (6 bases). The CDR3 protein is CASSVAKEGRGGELFF. Here the CDR3 DNA reads TGTGCCAGCAGCGTAGCTAAGGAGGGGCGAGGCGGGGAGCTGTTTTTT.